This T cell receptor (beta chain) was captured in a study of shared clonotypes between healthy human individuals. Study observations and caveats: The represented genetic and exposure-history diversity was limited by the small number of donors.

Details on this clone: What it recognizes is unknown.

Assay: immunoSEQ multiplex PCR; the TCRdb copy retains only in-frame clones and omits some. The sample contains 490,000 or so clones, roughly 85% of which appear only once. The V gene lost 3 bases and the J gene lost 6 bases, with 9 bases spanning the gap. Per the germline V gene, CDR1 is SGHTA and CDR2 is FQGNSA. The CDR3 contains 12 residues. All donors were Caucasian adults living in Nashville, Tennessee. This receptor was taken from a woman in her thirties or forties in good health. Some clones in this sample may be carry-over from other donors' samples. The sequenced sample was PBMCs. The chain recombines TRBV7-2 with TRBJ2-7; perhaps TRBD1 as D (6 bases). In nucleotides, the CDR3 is TGTGCCAGCAGCTTTCCAGGGGTCGAGCAGTACTTC. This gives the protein CASSFPGVEQYF. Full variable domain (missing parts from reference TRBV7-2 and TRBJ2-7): GAGVSQSPSNKVTEKGKDVELRCDPISGHTALYWYRQSLGQGLEFLIYFQGNSAPDKSGLPSDRFSAERTGGSVSTLTIQRTQQEDSAVYLCASSFPGVEQYFGPGTRLTVT.